What follows are 9 T cell receptor beta chains derived from one specimen sequenced in a study of T cells in localized non-small cell lung cancer. Method: immunoSEQ multiplex PCR; TCRdb's copy keeps in-frame clones and lacks some. The table lists approximately 2,600 clones, approximately 30% of them singletons. The sequencing here drew on lung tumor tissue, taken before any cancer treatment. These receptors all stem from a female donor of 60 years or more with stage II squamous cell lung carcinoma.

In this sample, this clone turned up a few times. V is TRBV6-8 and J is TRBJ1-1; 8 bases match TRBD1. The V gene end was trimmed by 10 bases and the J gene end by 3 bases; junction bases not matched to a gene: 7. CDR3 length equals 13 residues. Germline values: CDR1 MNHGY, CDR2 SAAAGT. For the CDR3, the DNA is TGTGCCATCAAGCTACAGGGGGACACTGAAGCTTTCTTT. Protein: CAIKLQGDTEAFF.

V is TRBV6-8 and J is TRBJ2-7, with D possibly called TRBD1 or TRBD2 (5 bases each). The germline gives CDR1 MNHGY, CDR2 SAAAGT. The CDR3 is 15 amino acids. The V and J ends lost 2 bases and 5 bases respectively, with 16 bases between them. The CDR3 sequence: CASSYQDPGTDEQYF. The CDR3 DNA sequence: TGTGCCAGCAGTTACCAGGATCCCGGGACCGACGAGCAGTACTTC.

This clone is classed as medium-sized (0.01 to 0.1%). The gene calls are TRBV11-3 and TRBJ2-7, with 7 positions matching TRBD2. CDR3 size: 16 residues. Germline assignment: CDR1 SGHNT and CDR2 YENEEA. The junction had 13 bases not matched to a gene; V was cut back by 5 bases and J by 3 bases. Here the CDR3 DNA reads TGTGCCAGCAGCCCCGGACTAGGATTGGGGTACTACGAGCAGTACTTC. Its translation is CASSPGLGLGYYEQYF. The full variable domain, its missing parts supplied by reference TRBV11-3 and TRBJ2-7, is EAGVVQSPRYKIIEKKQPVAFWCNPISGHNTLYWYLQNLGQGPELLIRYENEEAVDDSQLPKDRFSAERLKGVDSTLKIQPAELGDSAVYLCASSPGLGLGYYEQYFGPGTRLTVT.

This chain links TRBV11-3 with TRBJ1-1; D is unresolved. Germline values: CDR1 SGHNT, CDR2 YENEEA. The CDR3 consists of 15 residues. The V and J ends lost 3 bases and 0 bases respectively, with 11 bases between them. CDR3 in DNA: TGTGCCAGCAGCTTGTCCCAGTTCATGAACACTGAAGCTTTCTTT. Its protein product is CASSLSQFMNTEAFF. The full variable domain, its missing parts supplied by reference TRBV11-3 and TRBJ1-1, is EAGVVQSPRYKIIEKKQPVAFWCNPISGHNTLYWYLQNLGQGPELLIRYENEEAVDDSQLPKDRFSAERLKGVDSTLKIQPAELGDSAVYLCASSLSQFMNTEAFFGQGTRLTVV.

This clone was counted only a few times. The rearrangement uses TRBV9 and TRBJ1-1, with a possible D match to TRBD1 (6 bases). The germline gives CDR1 SGDLS, CDR2 YYNGEE. V was trimmed by 5 bases and J by 3 bases, leaving 8 bases between them. CDR3 length equals 12 residues. The CDR3 DNA sequence: TGTGCCAGCAGTAAGGGGGACACTGAAGCTTTCTTT. Protein sequence: CASSKGDTEAFF.

This clone showed up just a few times. The chain couples TRBV9 to TRBJ1-6, with a tentative D call TRBD1 (5 bases). This CDR3 contains 14 residues. Deletions cut 6 bases from V and 8 bases from J, with 15 bases between. CDR1 SGDLS and CDR2 YYNGEE come from the germline V gene. The CDR3 loop is CASNGPGLDSPLHF. In nucleotides, the CDR3 is TGTGCCAGCAATGGGCCAGGGCTAGATTCACCCCTCCACTTT. Complete variable domain (other parts from reference TRBV9 and TRBJ1-6): DSGVTQTPKHLITATGQRVTLRCSPRSGDLSVYWYQQSLDQGLQFLIQYYNGEERAKGNILERFSAQQFPDLHSELNLSSLELGDSALYFCASNGPGLDSPLHFGNGTRLTVT.

There are a few counts of this clone. The chain couples TRBV6-8 to TRBJ1-1; tentatively, D is TRBD1 (6 bases). The germline CDR1 and CDR2 sequences are MNHGY and SAAAGT. V was pared by 8 bases and J by 3 bases, with 16 bases between. There are 14 residues in the CDR3. CDR3 DNA sequence: TGTGCCAGCGCCTATAAAGGGGGAGACACTGAAGCTTTCTTT. This encodes CASAYKGGDTEAFF.

This chain links TRBV19 with TRBJ1-5; TRBD1 matches at 9 bases. V trimming: 5 bases; J trimming: 6 bases; junction bases outside the gene matches: 8. Looked up from germline, CDR1 is LNHDA and CDR2 is SQIVND (reference sequence). This CDR3 spans 15 amino acids. CDR3 DNA: TGTGCCAGTAGTCCTCAGACAGGGGGTGGTCAGCCCCAGCATTTT. Protein sequence: CASSPQTGGGQPQHF.

The rearrangement joins TRBV11-3 to TRBJ1-5; D unresolved. Germline CDR1 SGHNT, CDR2 YENEEA. The CDR3 length is 14 residues. Trimming cost V 3 bases and J 5 bases, with 11 bases left between them. CDR3 amino acids: CASSLHQIDQPQHF. As DNA, the CDR3 is TGTGCCAGCAGCTTGCATCAAATCGATCAGCCCCAGCATTTT.